The TCR beta chain described here comes from a study of early T cells in non-severe SARS-CoV-2 infection. Study overall: Sequencing used unsorted whole-blood bulk RNA, so chains lack pairing. Findings of the study overall: CD4 and private specificities were missed by VDJdb matching, which favored anti-spike CD8 responses.

By share of the sample, this clonotype is medium-sized. As yet, its antigen is unknown. Attachment of unique molecular identifiers was made to individual cDNA molecules. TCRdb processed the 5' RACE reads anew with MiXCR; each CDR3 protein has one entry. The sample shows some 40,000 distinct CDR3 sequences, 5% to 5.5% of them seen only once. Losses at the gene ends were 4 bases for V and 0 bases for J; bases not matched to a gene: 2. This CDR3 comprises 15 residues. Looked up from germline, CDR1 is LGHNT and CDR2 is FRNRAP. This rearrangement joins TRBV12-5 to TRBJ2-1; TRBD1 matches 8 bases. The sequence was collected from an adult who was a healthcare worker with PCR-confirmed SARS-CoV-2 infection or an uninfected control (not recorded which). Sequencing used whole blood, obtained at baseline. Here the CDR3 DNA reads TGTGCTAGTGGTTACGGACAGGGCTCCTACAATGAGCAGTTCTTC. It specifies CASGYGQGSYNEQFF.